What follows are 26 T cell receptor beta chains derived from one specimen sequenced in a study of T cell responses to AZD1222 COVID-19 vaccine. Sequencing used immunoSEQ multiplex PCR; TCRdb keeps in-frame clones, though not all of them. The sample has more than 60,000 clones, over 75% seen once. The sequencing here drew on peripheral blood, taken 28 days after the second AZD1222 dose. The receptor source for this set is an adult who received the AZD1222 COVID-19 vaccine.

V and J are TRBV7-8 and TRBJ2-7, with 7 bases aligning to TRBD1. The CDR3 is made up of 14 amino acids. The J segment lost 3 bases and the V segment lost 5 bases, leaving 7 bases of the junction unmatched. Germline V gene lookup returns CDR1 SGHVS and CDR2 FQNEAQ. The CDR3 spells CASSRDSRGYEQYF. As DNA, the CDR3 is TGTGCCAGCAGCCGGGACAGCCGAGGCTACGAGCAGTACTTC.

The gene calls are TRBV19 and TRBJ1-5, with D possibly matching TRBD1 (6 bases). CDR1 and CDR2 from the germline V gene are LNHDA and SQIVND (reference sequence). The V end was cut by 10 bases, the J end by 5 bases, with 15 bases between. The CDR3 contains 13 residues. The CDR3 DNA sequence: TGTGCCACTACGGCGAACAGGGATCAGCCCCAGCATTTT. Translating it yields CATTANRDQPQHF.

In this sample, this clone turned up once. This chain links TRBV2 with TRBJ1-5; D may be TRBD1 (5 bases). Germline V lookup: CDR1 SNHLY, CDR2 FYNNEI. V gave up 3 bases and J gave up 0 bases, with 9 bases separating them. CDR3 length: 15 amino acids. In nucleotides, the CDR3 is TGTGCCAGCAGTGAGGGGGTCCATAGCAATCAGCCCCAGCATTTT. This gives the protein CASSEGVHSNQPQHF. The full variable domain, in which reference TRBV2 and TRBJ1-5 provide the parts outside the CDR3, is EPEVTQTPSHQVTQMGQEVILRCVPISNHLYFYWYRQILGQKVEFLVSFYNNEISEKSEIFDDQFSVERPDGSNFTLKIRSTKLEDSAMYFCASSEGVHSNQPQHFGDGTRLSIL.

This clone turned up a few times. As DNA, the CDR3 is TGTGCCAGCAGCTTAGGAGGGCAGCGCTCTGGAAACACCATATATTTT. Translated: CASSLGGQRSGNTIYF. This chain joins TRBV7-9 and TRBJ1-3; D uncertain. This CDR3 has 16 amino acids. V lost 1 base and J 0 bases, leaving 10 bases between the germline ends. CDR1 and CDR2 from the germline V gene are SEHNR and FQNEAQ (reference sequence).

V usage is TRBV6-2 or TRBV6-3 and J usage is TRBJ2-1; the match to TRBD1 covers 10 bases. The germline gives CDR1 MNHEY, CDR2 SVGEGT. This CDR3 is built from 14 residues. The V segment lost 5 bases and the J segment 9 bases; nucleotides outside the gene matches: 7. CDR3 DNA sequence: TGTGCCAGCAGTCGACAGGGGGCCGGCAGTGAGCAGTTCTTC. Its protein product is CASSRQGAGSEQFF.

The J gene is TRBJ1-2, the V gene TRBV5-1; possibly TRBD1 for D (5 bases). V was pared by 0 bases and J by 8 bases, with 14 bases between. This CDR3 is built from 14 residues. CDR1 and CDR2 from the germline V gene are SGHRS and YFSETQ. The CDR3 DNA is TGCGCCAGCAGCTTGGGGGCAGGGCCCTTGGGCTACACCTTC. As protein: CASSLGAGPLGYTF.

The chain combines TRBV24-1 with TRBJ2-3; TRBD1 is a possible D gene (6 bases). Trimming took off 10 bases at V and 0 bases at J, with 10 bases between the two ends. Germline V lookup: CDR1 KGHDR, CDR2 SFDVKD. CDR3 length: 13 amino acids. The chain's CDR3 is CATSTGSTDTQYF. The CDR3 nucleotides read TGTGCCACGTCAACAGGGAGCACAGATACGCAGTATTTT.

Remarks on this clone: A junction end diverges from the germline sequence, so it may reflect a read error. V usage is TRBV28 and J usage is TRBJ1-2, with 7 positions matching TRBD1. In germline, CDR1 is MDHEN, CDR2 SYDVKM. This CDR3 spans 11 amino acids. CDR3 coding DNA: TGTGCCAGCAGTTTACGAGGACAGGACTACTTC. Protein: CASSLRGQDYF.

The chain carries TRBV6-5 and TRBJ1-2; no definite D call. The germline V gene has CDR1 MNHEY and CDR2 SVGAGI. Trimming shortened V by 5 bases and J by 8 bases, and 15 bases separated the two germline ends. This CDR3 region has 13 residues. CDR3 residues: CASSSTLAQGYTF. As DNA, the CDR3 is TGTGCCAGCAGTAGCACTTTGGCGCAAGGCTACACCTTC.

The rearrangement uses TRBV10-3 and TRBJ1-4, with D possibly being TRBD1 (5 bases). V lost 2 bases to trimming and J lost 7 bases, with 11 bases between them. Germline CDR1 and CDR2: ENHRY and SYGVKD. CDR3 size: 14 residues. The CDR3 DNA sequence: TGTGCCATCAGTGAGGGAGGGGTTACTGAAAAACTGTTTTTT. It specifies CAISEGGVTEKLFF.

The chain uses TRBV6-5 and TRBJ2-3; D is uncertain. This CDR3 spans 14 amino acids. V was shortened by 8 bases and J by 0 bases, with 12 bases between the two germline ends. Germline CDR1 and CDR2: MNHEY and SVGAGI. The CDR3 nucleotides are TGTGCCAGCTGCTTGGGCGGTAGCACAGATACGCAGTATTTT. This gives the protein CASCLGGSTDTQYF.

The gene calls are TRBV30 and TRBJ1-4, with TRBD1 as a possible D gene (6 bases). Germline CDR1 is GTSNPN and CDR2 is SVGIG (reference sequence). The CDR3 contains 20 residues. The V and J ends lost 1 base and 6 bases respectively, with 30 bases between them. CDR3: CAWSADTNRVYGYRDEKLFF. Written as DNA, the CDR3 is TGTGCCTGGAGTGCGGATACTAACAGGGTTTACGGGTATAGGGATGAAAAACTGTTTTTT. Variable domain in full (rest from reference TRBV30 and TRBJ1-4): SQTIHQWPATLVQPVGSPLSLECTVEGTSNPNLYWYRQAAGRGLQLLFYSVGIGQISSEVPQNLSASRPQDRQFILSSKKLLLSDSGFYLCAWSADTNRVYGYRDEKLFFGSGTQLSVL.

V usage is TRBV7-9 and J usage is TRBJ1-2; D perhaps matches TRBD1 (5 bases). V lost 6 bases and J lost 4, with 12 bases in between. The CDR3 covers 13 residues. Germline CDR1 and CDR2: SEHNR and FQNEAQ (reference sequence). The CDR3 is CASSSGGTYGYTF. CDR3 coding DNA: TGTGCCAGCAGTTCGGGGGGGACCTATGGCTACACCTTC.

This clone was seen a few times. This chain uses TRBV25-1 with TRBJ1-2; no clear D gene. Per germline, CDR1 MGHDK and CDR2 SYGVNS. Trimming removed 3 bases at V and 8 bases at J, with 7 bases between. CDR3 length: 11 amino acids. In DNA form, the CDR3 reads TGTGCCAGCAGTGACCCCCGCGGCTACACCTTC. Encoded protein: CASSDPRGYTF.

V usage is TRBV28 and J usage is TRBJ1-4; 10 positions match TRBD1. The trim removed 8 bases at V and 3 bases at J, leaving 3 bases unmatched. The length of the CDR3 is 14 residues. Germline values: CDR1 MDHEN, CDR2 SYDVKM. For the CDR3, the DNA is TGTGCCAGCGGACAGGGGGGGGCTAATGAAAAACTGTTTTTT. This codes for CASGQGGANEKLFF.

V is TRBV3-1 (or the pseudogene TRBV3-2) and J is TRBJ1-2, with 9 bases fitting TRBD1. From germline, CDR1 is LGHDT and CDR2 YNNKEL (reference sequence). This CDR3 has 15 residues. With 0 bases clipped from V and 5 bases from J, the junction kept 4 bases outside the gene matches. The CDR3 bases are TGTGCCAGCAGCCAAGAGCGGGACAGGGATTATGGCTACACCTTC. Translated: CASSQERDRDYGYTF.

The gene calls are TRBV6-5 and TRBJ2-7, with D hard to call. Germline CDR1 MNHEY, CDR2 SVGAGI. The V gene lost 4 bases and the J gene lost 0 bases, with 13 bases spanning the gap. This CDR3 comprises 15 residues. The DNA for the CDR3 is TGTGCCAGCAGTTCGGCAGGCCTAAGCTCCTACGAGCAGTACTTC. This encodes CASSSAGLSSYEQYF.

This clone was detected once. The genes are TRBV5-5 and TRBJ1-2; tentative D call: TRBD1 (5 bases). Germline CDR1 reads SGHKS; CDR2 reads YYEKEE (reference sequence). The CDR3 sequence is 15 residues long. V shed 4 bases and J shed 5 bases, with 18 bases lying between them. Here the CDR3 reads CASSLSLGDGYGYTF. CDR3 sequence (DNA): TGTGCCAGCAGCCTCTCCCTTGGGGACGGGTATGGCTACACCTTC.

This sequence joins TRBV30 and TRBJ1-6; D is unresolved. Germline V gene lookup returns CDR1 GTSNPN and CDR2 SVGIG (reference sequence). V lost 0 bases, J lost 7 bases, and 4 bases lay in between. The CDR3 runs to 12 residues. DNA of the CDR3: TGTGCCTGGAGTGTAGCAAATTCACCCCTCCACTTT. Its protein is CAWSVANSPLHF. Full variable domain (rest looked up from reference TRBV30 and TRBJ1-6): SQTIHQWPATLVQPVGSPLSLECTVEGTSNPNLYWYRQAAGRGLQLLFYSVGIGQISSEVPQNLSASRPQDRQFILSSKKLLLSDSGFYLCAWSVANSPLHFGNGTRLTVT.

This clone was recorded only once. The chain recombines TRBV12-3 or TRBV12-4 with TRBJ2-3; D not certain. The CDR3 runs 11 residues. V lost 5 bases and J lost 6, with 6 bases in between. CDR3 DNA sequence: TGTGCCAGCAGTACGAGCGATACGCAGTATTTT. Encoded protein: CASSTSDTQYF.

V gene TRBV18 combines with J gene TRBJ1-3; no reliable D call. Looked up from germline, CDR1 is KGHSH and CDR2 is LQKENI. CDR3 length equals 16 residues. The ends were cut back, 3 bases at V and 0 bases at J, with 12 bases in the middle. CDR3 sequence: CASSPLDSSSGNTIYF. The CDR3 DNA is TGTGCCAGCTCACCCCTGGACTCAAGCTCTGGAAACACCATATATTTT.

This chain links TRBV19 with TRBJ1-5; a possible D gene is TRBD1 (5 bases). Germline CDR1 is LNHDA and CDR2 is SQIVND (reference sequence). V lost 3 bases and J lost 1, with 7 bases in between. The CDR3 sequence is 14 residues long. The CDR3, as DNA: TGTGCCAGTAGTATCGGGGACAGCAATCAGCCCCAGCATTTT. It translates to CASSIGDSNQPQHF.

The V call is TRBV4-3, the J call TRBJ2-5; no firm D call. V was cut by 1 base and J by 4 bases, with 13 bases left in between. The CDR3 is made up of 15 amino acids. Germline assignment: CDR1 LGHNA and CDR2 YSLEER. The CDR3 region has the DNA TGCGCCAGCAGCCAAGTCAGGTCGCTGGGAGAGACCCAGTACTTC. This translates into CASSQVRSLGETQYF.

CDR3 region: CTSSLGQANQPQHF. In DNA, the CDR3 is TGCACCAGCAGCCTGGGACAGGCCAATCAGCCCCAGCATTTT. The chain has TRBV1 and TRBJ1-5; no check of the table's D call, TRBD1, against the DNA was made. TRBV1 is given as a pseudogene. CDR3 length: 14 residues.

Here the CDR3 DNA reads TGTGCCAGCAGCCAAGATATCTTAGGGGATCCTGGTGGCTACACCTTC. Protein: CASSQDILGDPGGYTF. V gene TRBV14 combines with J gene TRBJ1-2; D is possibly TRBD1 (5 bases). CDR3 length: 16 residues. Germline V gene data show CDR1 as SGHDN and CDR2 as FVKESK. The V end was cut by 0 bases, the J end by 7 bases, with 18 bases between.

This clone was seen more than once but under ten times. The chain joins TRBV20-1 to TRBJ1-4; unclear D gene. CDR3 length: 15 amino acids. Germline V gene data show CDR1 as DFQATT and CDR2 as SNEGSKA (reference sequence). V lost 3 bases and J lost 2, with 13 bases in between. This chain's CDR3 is CSASSSVGTNEKLFF. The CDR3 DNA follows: TGCAGTGCTAGTTCCTCGGTGGGGACTAATGAAAAACTGTTTTTT.